This T cell receptor beta chain comes out of a study of breast tumors, draining lymph nodes, adjacent tissues. Findings of the study overall: Tumor TCR diversity was below lymph nodes but above nontumor tissue. Tumor and nontumor repertoires were significantly more similar in luminal-like than in basal-like breast cancer. That most tumor T cells come from lymph nodes remained unproven.

Breast cancer patients provided tissue from their axillary draining lymph nodes. There are a few counts of this clonotype. Its antigen remains unknown. This CDR3 comprises 14 residues. Germline V gene lookup returns CDR1 SGHTA and CDR2 FQGNSA. V lost 5 bases to trimming and J lost 1 base, with 11 bases between them. TCRdb used MiXCR to reprocess the multiplex PCR reads, holding one entry per CDR3 protein. The sample includes fewer than 300,000 distinct CDR3 sequences, less than 40% seen only once; the top ten take approximately 1.4%. This clonotype originated in a female donor with breast cancer. Some clones in this sample may be carry-over from other donors' samples. The V and J genes are TRBV7-2 and TRBJ1-1; no definite D call. Sequencing input: axillary lymph node tissue. CDR3: CASSGHVRNTEAFF. CDR3 nucleotides: TGTGCCAGCAGCGGGCACGTTAGGAACACTGAAGCTTTCTTT.